This TCR beta chain was documented in a study of blood T cell repertoires in COVID-19. Looking at the study overall: Spain, Italy and the United States supplied samples that represented acute and convalescent COVID-19. The analysed material was cDNA or gDNA that came from T cells, B-cell-depleted T cells, or PBMCs.

Per the study methods: Quantification of nucleated cells was approximated via reference gene primer amplification. Profiled with immunoSEQ multiplex PCR; TCRdb holds only in-frame clones, not every one. The V and J calls and clone size are taken from that table; D and trimming were inferred from the DNA. The sample gives about 190,000 clones, around 90% of which show up once; roughly 0.6% is in the top ten. The CDR3 runs 16 residues. Germline-derived CDR1 and CDR2 are SGDLS and YYNGEE. V dropped 0 bases and J dropped 3 bases, with 16 bases sitting between them. What was sequenced was peripheral blood. The genes are TRBV9 and TRBJ2-7; unclear D gene. The sequence derives from a man aged 45-65 years with acute or convalescent COVID-19. The CDR3 loop reads CASSVDLLNPNYEQYV. CDR3 nucleotide sequence: TGTGCCAGCAGCGTAGATCTTCTAAACCCCAACTACGAGCAGTACGTC.